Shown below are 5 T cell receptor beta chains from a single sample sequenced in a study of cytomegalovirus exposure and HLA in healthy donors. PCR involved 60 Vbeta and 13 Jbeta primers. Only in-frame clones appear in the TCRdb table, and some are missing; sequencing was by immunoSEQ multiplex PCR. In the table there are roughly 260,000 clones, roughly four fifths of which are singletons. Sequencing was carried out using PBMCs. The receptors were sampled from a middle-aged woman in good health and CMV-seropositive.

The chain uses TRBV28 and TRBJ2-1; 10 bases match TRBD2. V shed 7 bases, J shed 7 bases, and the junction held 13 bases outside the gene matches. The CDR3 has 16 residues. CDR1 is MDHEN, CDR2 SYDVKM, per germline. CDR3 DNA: TGTGCCAGCACCGTCTCCCTAGCGGGAGTTCGGAATGAGCAGTTCTTC. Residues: CASTVSLAGVRNEQFF. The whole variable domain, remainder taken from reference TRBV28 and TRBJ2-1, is DVKVTQSSRYLVKRTGEKVFLECVQDMDHENMFWYRQDPGLGLRLIYFSYDVKMKEKGDIPEGYSVSREKKERFSLILESASTNQTSMYLCASTVSLAGVRNEQFFGPGTRLTVL.

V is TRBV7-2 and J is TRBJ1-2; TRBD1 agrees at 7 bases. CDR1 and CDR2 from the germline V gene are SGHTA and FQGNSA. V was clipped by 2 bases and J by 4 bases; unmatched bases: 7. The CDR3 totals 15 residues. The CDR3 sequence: CASSLNRQGGYGYTF. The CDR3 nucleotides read TGTGCCAGCAGCTTAAACCGACAGGGCGGCTATGGCTACACCTTC.

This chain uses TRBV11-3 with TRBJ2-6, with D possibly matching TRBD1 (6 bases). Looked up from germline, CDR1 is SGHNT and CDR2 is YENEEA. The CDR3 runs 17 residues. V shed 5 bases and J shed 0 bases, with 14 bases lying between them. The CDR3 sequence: CASSATGSDSGANVLTF. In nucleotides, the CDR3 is TGTGCCAGCAGCGCGACAGGTTCCGACTCTGGGGCCAACGTCCTGACTTTC.

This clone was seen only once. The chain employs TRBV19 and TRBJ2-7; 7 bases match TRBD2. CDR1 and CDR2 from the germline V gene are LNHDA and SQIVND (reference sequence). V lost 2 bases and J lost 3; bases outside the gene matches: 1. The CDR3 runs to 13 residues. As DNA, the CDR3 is TGTGCCAGTAGTATAAGCGGGGACTACGAGCAGTACTTC. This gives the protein CASSISGDYEQYF.

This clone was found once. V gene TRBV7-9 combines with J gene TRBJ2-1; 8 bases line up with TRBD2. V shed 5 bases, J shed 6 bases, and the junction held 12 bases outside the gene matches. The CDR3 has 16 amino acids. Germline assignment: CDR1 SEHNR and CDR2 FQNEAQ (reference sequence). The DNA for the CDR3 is TGTGCCAGCAGCATACGGGATAGCGGGACCTCCAATGAGCAGTTCTTC. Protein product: CASSIRDSGTSNEQFF.